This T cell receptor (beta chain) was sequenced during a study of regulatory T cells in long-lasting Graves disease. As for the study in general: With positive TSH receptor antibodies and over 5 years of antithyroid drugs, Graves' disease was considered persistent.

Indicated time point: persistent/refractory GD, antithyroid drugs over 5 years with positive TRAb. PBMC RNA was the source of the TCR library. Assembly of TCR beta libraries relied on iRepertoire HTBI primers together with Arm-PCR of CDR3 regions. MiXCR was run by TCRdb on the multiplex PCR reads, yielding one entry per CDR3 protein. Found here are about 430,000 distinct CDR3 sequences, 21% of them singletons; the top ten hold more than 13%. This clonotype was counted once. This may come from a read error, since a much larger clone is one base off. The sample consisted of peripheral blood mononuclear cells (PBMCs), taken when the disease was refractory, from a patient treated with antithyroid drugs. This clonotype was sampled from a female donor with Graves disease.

CDR3 bases: TGCAGTGTTAGCAGGGGGGGGGAGTATGGCTACACCTTC. Translated: CSVSRGGEYGYTF. V and J are TRBV20-1 and TRBJ1-2; 7 bases are shared with TRBD1. This CDR3 is built from 13 residues. Germline V CDR1 and CDR2: DFQATT, SNEGSKA (reference sequence). V lost 7 bases to trimming and J lost 5 bases; unmatched junction nucleotides: 10.